Listed below are T cell receptor beta chains from one sample, sequenced in a study of PD-1 blockade in classical Hodgkin lymphoma. Profiled with immunoSEQ multiplex PCR; TCRdb holds only in-frame clones, not every one. Of roughly 150,000 clones in the sample, less than 80% are singletons; the top ten hold about 9%. The sample was peripheral blood mononuclear cells (PBMCs), taken before the second cycle of nivolumab. All receptors derive from a human donor with classical Hodgkin lymphoma. Both conserved end residues are part of each CDR3. The D gene is left open where the match is weak. Rows may omit the clone size; those that give it use once, few, many or a size class.

d_gene	v_gene	j_gene	abundance	CDR3aa	CDR3nt
TRBD1	TRBV7-9	TRBJ2-5	few	CASSPDRGRETQYF	TGTGCCAGCAGCCCAGACAGGGGGCGCGAGACCCAGTACTTC
.	TRBV12-5	TRBJ1-6	.	CASGFTAYNSPLHF	TGTGCTAGTGGTTTTACAGCTTATAATTCACCCCTCCACTTT
.	TRBV10-3	TRBJ2-5	.	CAISPRFPSAYQEAQYF	TGTGCCATCAGCCCCCGGTTCCCCAGTGCCTACCAAGAGGCCCAGTACTTC
TRBD1	TRBV18	TRBJ2-3	.	CASSLGQGGDTQYF	TGTGCCAGCTCACTCGGACAGGGCGGTGATACGCAGTATTTT
TRBD1	TRBV11-3	TRBJ2-5	.	CASSLGVRGQETQYF	TGTGCCAGCAGCTTAGGAGTCAGGGGGCAAGAGACCCAGTACTTC
.	TRBV5-5	TRBJ2-7	once	CASSLEGGPYEQYF	TGTGCCAGCAGCTTGGAAGGGGGACCCTACGAGCAGTACTTC
.	TRBV5-4	TRBJ1-1	.	CASSLDGGEAFF	TGTGCCAGCAGCTTGGACGGGGGGGAAGCTTTCTTT
.	TRBV4-2	TRBJ1-5	.	CASSHSRGNRGNQPQHF	TGTGCCAGCAGCCATTCCAGGGGAAATAGGGGCAATCAGCCCCAGCATTTT
.	TRBV7-6	TRBJ2-7	.	CASSLGTEKSFEQYF	TGTGCCAGCAGCTTAGGGACAGAGAAAAGCTTCGAGCAGTACTTC
TRBD1	TRBV2	TRBJ1-5	.	CASRRQGQSNQPQHF	TGTGCCAGCAGGAGACAGGGTCAGAGCAATCAGCCCCAGCATTTT
.	TRBV6-1	TRBJ1-1	few	CAMGSRDNTEAFF	TGTGCCATGGGTTCCAGGGATAACACTGAAGCTTTCTTT
TRBD1	TRBV6-5	TRBJ1-1	.	CASSHIGQAGGEAFF	TGTGCCAGCAGCCACATAGGACAGGCCGGGGGTGAAGCTTTCTTT
.	TRBV6-5	TRBJ2-3	.	CASSWGVASTDTQYF	TGTGCCAGCAGTTGGGGGGTTGCGAGCACAGATACGCAGTATTTT
TRBD2	TRBV28	TRBJ2-3	.	CASSVAGLADTQYF	TGTGCCAGCTCTGTAGCGGGACTCGCAGATACGCAGTATTTT
.	TRBV7-7	TRBJ2-5	once	CASSSRPGREETQYF	TGTGCCAGCAGCTCCCGCCCGGGACGGGAAGAGACCCAGTACTTC
.	TRBV19	TRBJ1-2	.	CASSTGLGGYTF	TGTGCCAGTAGTACCGGCCTGGGGGGCTACACCTTC
TRBD2	TRBV4-1	TRBJ2-5	once	CASSPRLAGDLETQYF	TGCGCCAGCAGCCCACGACTAGCGGGGGACTTAGAGACCCAGTACTTC
TRBD1	TRBV27	TRBJ2-7	.	CASRLQGGEQYF	TGTGCCAGCAGGCTACAGGGGGGCGAGCAGTACTTC
.	TRBV6-5	TRBJ2-7	.	CASSLSGPYEQYF	TGTGCCAGCAGTTTGTCAGGGCCCTACGAGCAGTACTTC
.	TRBV10-3	TRBJ1-5	.	CAISEWTDSHQHF	TGTGCCATCAGTGAGTGGACGGACAGCCACCAGCATTTT
TRBD1	TRBV2	TRBJ1-2	.	CASSGQGTNYGYTF	TGTGCCAGCAGTGGACAGGGTACTAACTATGGCTACACCTTC
TRBD1	TRBV9	TRBJ2-2	.	CASSPGPPPGQGAYTGELFF	TGTGCCAGCAGTCCAGGCCCCCCCCCTGGACAGGGGGCATACACCGGGGAGCTGTTTTTT
TRBD2	TRBV9	TRBJ2-5	.	CASSVEAGWQETQYF	TGTGCCAGCAGCGTAGAAGCGGGGTGGCAAGAGACCCAGTACTTC
TRBD1	TRBV4-1	TRBJ2-3	.	CASSQSFGQGASTDTQYF	TGCGCCAGCAGCCAGTCCTTCGGACAGGGGGCAAGCACAGATACGCAGTATTTT
.	TRBV30	TRBJ1-2	.	CAWSLGVGYTF	TGTGCCTGGAGTTTGGGGGTCGGCTACACCTTC
TRBD2	TRBV6-1	TRBJ2-5	.	CASSEDYGRETQYF	TGTGCCAGCAGTGAAGATTACGGGAGGGAGACCCAGTACTTC
TRBD1	TRBV7-9	TRBJ2-7	.	CASSFRDRGHSYEQYF	TGTGCCAGCAGCTTCCGGGACAGGGGACACTCCTACGAGCAGTACTTC
TRBD2	TRBV7-9	TRBJ2-1	.	CASSFLGLAYEQFF	TGTGCCAGCAGCTTCCTGGGACTAGCATATGAGCAGTTCTTC
TRBD2	TRBV7-9	TRBJ2-5	.	CASIHSLPSGQETQYF	TGTGCCAGCATTCACTCGTTGCCTAGCGGCCAAGAGACCCAGTACTTC
.	TRBV5-4	TRBJ2-1	many	CASSYGQNNEQFF	TGTGCCAGCAGCTACGGACAGAACAATGAGCAGTTCTTC
TRBD1	TRBV6-1	TRBJ1-5	.	CASRKGTGGNQPQHF	TGTGCCAGCAGAAAAGGGACAGGGGGCAATCAGCCCCAGCATTTT
.	TRBV12-5	TRBJ2-7	.	CASGKTPSSYEQYF	TGTGCTAGTGGCAAGACTCCCAGCTCCTACGAGCAGTACTTC
.	TRBV9	TRBJ1-5	.	CASSAYLSNQPQHF	TGTGCCAGCAGCGCCTACCTTAGCAATCAGCCCCAGCATTTT
.	TRBV7-2	TRBJ2-7	.	CASSSLTYEQYF	TGTGCCAGCAGCTCACTAACCTACGAGCAGTACTTC
TRBD2	TRBV28	TRBJ2-2	.	CASSSGLAGGIGELFF	TGTGCCAGCAGTTCGGGACTAGCGGGAGGTATCGGGGAGCTGTTTTTT